The clone carrying this T cell receptor beta chain was counted at least ten times. This CDR3 region has 13 residues. CDR1 is MNHEY, CDR2 SVGAGI, per germline. The V and J ends lost 8 bases and 2 bases respectively, with 13 bases between them. TCR beta CDR3 region amplification was performed from RNA transcripts. Carried out on the TCR CDR3, a first-round RT-PCR used the HTBI primer set. MiXCR, applied by TCRdb to the multiplex PCR reads, yields one record per CDR3 protein. Here the sample spans fewer than 350,000 distinct CDR3 sequences, 15% to 20% being singletons. The data were taken from a study of T cells in Graves' hyperthyroidism and ophthalmopathy. Study-level background: Upon initial diagnosis and before any treatment, peripheral blood was collected.

The chain carries TRBV6-5 and TRBJ2-7; a weak D match, TRBD2 (6 bases). This receptor was identified in a woman aged 40 to 50 with Graves' ophthalmopathy. The sample comprised blood. CDR3 loop: CASGRQETYEQYF. In DNA, the CDR3 is TGTGCCAGCGGGAGGCAAGAGACCTACGAGCAGTACTTC.